This T cell receptor (beta chain) was sequenced during a study of shared clonotypes between healthy human individuals. Using immunoSEQ multiplex PCR, the repertoire was profiled, and TCRdb retains in-frame clones only, with some absent. The sample records under 1,900,000 clones, about 98.5% being singletons. Overall study findings and caveats: Clonotypes shared by all four sorted-subset donors had higher generation probabilities than non-shared clonotypes. Sequencing depth was expected to influence donor clonotype sharing. Enrolling few donors narrowed the genetic and exposure-history diversity that was represented.

Details on this clone: The target antigen is unknown.

Sequences were obtained from naive CD4+ T cells sorted from blood. Sample subset: CD45RA+ positively selected. This clonotype was sampled from a man aged 25-45 years in good health.

CDR3 region: CASSQDQGQGLLTYEQYF. In nucleotides, the CDR3 is TGCGCCAGCAGCCAAGACCAAGGACAGGGGCTTTTAACCTACGAGCAGTACTTC. The chain recombines TRBV4-1 with TRBJ2-7, with 9 bases lining up with TRBD1. Germline V gives CDR1 MGHRA, CDR2 YSYEKL. V lost 0 bases to trimming and J lost 2 bases; unmatched junction nucleotides: 11. The CDR3 is made up of 18 amino acids.